The 11 T cell receptor beta chains below come from one sample, sequenced in a study of CD8 T cell repertoires and HIV-1 epitope variants. Libraries were prepared by immunoSEQ multiplex PCR; TCRdb keeps only in-frame clonotypes and omits some of them. The sample shows 6,000 or so clones, about 60% of them seen only once. Antigen specificity for these receptors is unknown. Sequencing was done on a sample of cultured CD8+ T cells derived from PBMCs. The receptors were gathered from a male donor with HIV.

This clone was counted only a few times. This chain links TRBV2 with TRBJ2-7; 9 nucleotides align to TRBD2. V trimming: 2 bases; J trimming: 4 bases; junction bases outside the gene matches: 9. Looked up from germline, CDR1 is SNHLY and CDR2 is FYNNEI. This CDR3 is built from 16 residues. CDR3 bases: TGTGCCAGCAGTGAAAACGCAGCGGGAGGCAGGTACGAGCAGTACTTC. It specifies CASSENAAGGRYEQYF. Full variable domain (rest looked up from reference TRBV2 and TRBJ2-7): EPEVTQTPSHQVTQMGQEVILRCVPISNHLYFYWYRQILGQKVEFLVSFYNNEISEKSEIFDDQFSVERPDGSNFTLKIRSTKLEDSAMYFCASSENAAGGRYEQYFGPGTRLTVT.

This clone came up once. This chain links TRBV7-9 with TRBJ2-1, with 8 bases matching TRBD1. The CDR3 spans 15 residues. Germline CDR1 reads SEHNR; CDR2 reads FQNEAQ (reference sequence). J was trimmed by 5 bases and V by 5 bases; bases with no gene match: 8. CDR3 sequence reads: CASSPGQGADNEQFF. In nucleotides, the CDR3 is TGTGCCAGCAGCCCCGGACAGGGAGCGGACAATGAGCAGTTCTTC.

This clone has more than one count but fewer than ten. The gene calls are TRBV21-1 and TRBJ1-1. TRBV21-1 constitutes a pseudogene. This CDR3 contains 13 residues. CDR3 in amino acids: CASSLSGNTEAFF. The CDR3 DNA follows: TGTGCCAGCAGCCTTTCTGGTAACACTGAAGCTTTCTTT.

The V gene is TRBV5-1, the J gene TRBJ2-1; D is tentatively TRBD1 or TRBD2 (5 bases each). The length of the CDR3 is 16 residues. Trimming stripped 1 base from V and 10 bases from J, with 21 bases between. Germline CDR1 is SGHRS and CDR2 is YFSETQ. The DNA for the CDR3 is TGCGCCAGCAGCTTGTTCATGGGAGATGGGGCGAACGAGCAGTTCTTC. Amino acid sequence: CASSLFMGDGANEQFF.

In this sample, this clone turned up a few times. The chain carries TRBV6-4 and TRBJ2-2; D is perhaps TRBD1 (6 bases). The CDR3 is made up of 13 amino acids. Trimming removed 4 bases at V and 3 bases at J, with 6 bases between. Germline V gene data show CDR1 as MRHNA and CDR2 as SNTAGT. The CDR3 DNA reads as TGTGCCAGCAGTGCAGGGGACACCGGGGAGCTGTTTTTT. The encoded protein is CASSAGDTGELFF.

The J gene is TRBJ2-7, the V gene TRBV15, with D possibly being TRBD1 (6 bases). The CDR3 totals 13 residues. CDR1 is LNHNV, CDR2 YYDKDF, per germline (reference sequence). Trimming pared 3 bases from V and 5 bases from J, leaving 11 bases between. The CDR3 spells CATSSLYRDEQYF. The DNA for the CDR3 is TGTGCCACCAGCAGCCTATACAGGGACGAGCAGTACTTC.

The V call is TRBV6-5, the J call TRBJ2-7; possible D gene TRBD2, 5 bases. Germline V CDR1 and CDR2: MNHEY, SVGAGI. This CDR3 is built from 15 residues. Trimming stripped 6 bases from V and 0 bases from J, with 15 bases between. In nucleotides, the CDR3 is TGTGCCAGCAGCCCCGAGGACGGACTCTCCTACGAGCAGTACTTC. Its translation: CASSPEDGLSYEQYF.

There are a few counts of this clone. The CDR3 sequence: CASSRIGDYNEQFF. The CDR3 nucleotides are TGCGCCAGCAGCCGTATAGGCGATTACAATGAGCAGTTCTTC. The V call is TRBV4-1, the J call TRBJ2-1; no definite D call. The V and J ends lost 4 bases and 4 bases respectively, with 11 bases between them. The CDR3 loop spans 14 amino acids. CDR1 and CDR2 (germline): MGHRA, YSYEKL.

There are a few counts of this clone. This chain joins TRBV27 and TRBJ2-7; the D gene is possibly TRBD2 (5 bases). Germline-derived CDR1 and CDR2 are MNHEY and SMNVEV (reference sequence). V lost 4 bases and J 0 bases, leaving 13 bases between the germline ends. The CDR3 is 15 amino acids. CDR3 sequence: CASSSEAPSSYEQYF. DNA for the CDR3: TGTGCCAGCAGTTCGGAGGCCCCGAGCTCCTACGAGCAGTACTTC.

The chain employs TRBV27 and TRBJ1-4; D possibly corresponds to TRBD1 (5 bases). This CDR3 is 15 amino acids long. Germline lookup yields CDR1 MNHEY and CDR2 SMNVEV (reference sequence). Trimming pared 6 bases from V and 4 bases from J, leaving 15 bases between. CDR3 loop: CASSRTGTHNEKLFF. The CDR3 DNA reads as TGTGCCAGCAGCCGTACCGGGACCCATAATGAAAAACTGTTTTTT.

In this sample, this clone is medium-sized. Other DNA sequences in the same sample also yield this CDR3. This rearrangement joins TRBV10-3 to TRBJ1-1; no reliable D call. The CDR3 loop spans 12 amino acids. The ends were cut back, 2 bases at V and 5 bases at J, with 6 bases in the middle. CDR1 and CDR2 from the germline V gene are ENHRY and SYGVKD. The CDR3 loop reads CAISEGDTEAFF. The DNA of the CDR3 is TGTGCCATCAGTGAGGGGGATACTGAAGCTTTCTTT.